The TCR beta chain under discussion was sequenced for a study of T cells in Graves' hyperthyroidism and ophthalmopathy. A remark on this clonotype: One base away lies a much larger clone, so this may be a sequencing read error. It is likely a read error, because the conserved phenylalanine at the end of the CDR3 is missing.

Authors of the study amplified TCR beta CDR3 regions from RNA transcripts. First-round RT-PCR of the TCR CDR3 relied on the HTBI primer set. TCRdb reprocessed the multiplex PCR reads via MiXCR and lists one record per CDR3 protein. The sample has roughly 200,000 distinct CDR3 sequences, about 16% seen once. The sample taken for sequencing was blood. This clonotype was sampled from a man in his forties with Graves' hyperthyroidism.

Here the CDR3 reads CANPSNGQGRSYEQYS. The CDR3 bases are TGCGCCAACCCCAGTAATGGGCAGGGGAGAAGTTACGAGCAGTACTCC. The genes are TRBV10-1 and TRBJ2-7; maybe TRBD1 (6 bases). The V and J ends lost 10 bases and 4 bases respectively, with 26 bases between them. The CDR3 runs to 16 residues. Germline assignment: CDR1 WNHNN and CDR2 SYGVQD (reference sequence).